This T cell receptor (beta chain) was identified during a study of beta chain features in type 1 diabetes. Details on this clone: Its antigen is currently unknown.

Points from the study as a whole: Within each of all four CD4+ subsets, Type 1 diabetes patients had TCRB CDR3s that were moderately but significantly shorter. In type 1 diabetes patients, VDJ junctions had fewer insertions; deletions at these junctions were more frequent. Sequencing the cDNA could make cells with high TCR expression show up more than they should. Shorter templates may be favored by PCR, equally so in patients and controls.

Sorting produced populations that all topped 95% purity. Sequenced material consisted of expressed TCRB transcripts (all of the isolated RNA was reverse transcribed). Profiled with immunoSEQ multiplex PCR; TCRdb holds only in-frame clones, not every one. The top ten clones hold around 0.01% of a sample with around 360,000 clones, 10% to 15% of them seen once. V dropped 5 bases and J dropped 8 bases, with 19 bases sitting between them. Germline CDR1 is SGHTA and CDR2 is FQGNSA. The CDR3 extends over 16 amino acids. The receptor was derived from a woman aged 18 to 35 with type 1 diabetes. The sequencing sample was made of naive CD4+ T cells from blood. The rearrangement links TRBV7-2 to TRBJ1-6; possibly TRBD1 for D (6 bases). CDR3 sequence reads: CASSPSRGRGDSPLHF. CDR3 sequence (DNA): TGTGCCAGCAGCCCATCTCGGGGCAGGGGAGATTCACCCCTCCACTTT.